Listed below are T cell receptor beta chains from one sample, sequenced in a study of regulatory T cells in long-lasting Graves disease. TCRdb fed the multiplex PCR reads into MiXCR, producing one record per CDR3 protein. The sample lists fewer than 600,000 distinct CDR3 sequences, about 22% occurring once. This specimen consisted of peripheral blood mononuclear cells (PBMCs), obtained when the disease was refractory, from a patient treated with antithyroid drugs. These receptors were taken from a female donor with Graves disease. Both conserved end residues are part of each CDR3. A D gene is named only where the DNA matches it firmly.

d_call v_call cdr3_aa
- TRBV18 CASSPVGRGEKLFF
TRBD1 TRBV29-1 CSVEGSGTGGPLYEQYF
TRBD1 TRBV28 CASSTGTGAITEAFF
TRBD2 TRBV24-1 CATSGGAGNTGELFF
- TRBV20-1 CSARQYRATEAFF
- TRBV7-2 CASSGDVYEQYF
- TRBV12-3/TRBV12-4 CASSFAGAGTEAFF
- TRBV28 CASRPGGAGETQYF
- TRBV28 CASSINRDEQYF
- TRBV7-9 CASSLGRITYEQYF
TRBD1 TRBV29-1 CSVEGGQGGSYEQYF
- TRBV7-9 CASSLVRGNEETQYF
TRBD2 TRBV7-2 CASSPTSGVIGPQYF
- TRBV5-1 CASRRRSLNTEAFF
- TRBV20-1 CSAIQGSNYGYTF
- TRBV20-1 CSATGAEGGYTF
- TRBV20-1 CSASKLVFYNEQFF
- TRBV7-2 CASSLGQVGISPLHF
TRBD1 TRBV7-3 CASSSQGGLGYTF
- TRBV20-1 CSARVTEDSNQPQHF
TRBD2 TRBV28 CASRGGLAGPRETQYF
- TRBV6-5 CASSYSLPYGYTF
- TRBV27 CASSTGHQFSPLHF
- TRBV12-3/TRBV12-4 CASRAPGRGYEQYF
TRBD1 TRBV9 CASGPGQGYEQYF
TRBD1 TRBV11-2 CASSPHYGTEGEAFF
- TRBV6-5 CASSYRVKSYEQYF
- TRBV20-1 CSARDPVGTQHF
- TRBV20-1 CSARDSGATTGELFF
- TRBV19 CASRPLSSQSYEQYF
TRBD2 TRBV7-2 CASSLSASGRSVNEQYF
TRBD1 TRBV3-1 CASSQNRGNSPLHF
- TRBV28 CASSARTPADSPLHF
TRBD2 TRBV20-1 CSARGLAGGYEQFF
- TRBV7-2 CASSRPTGGWEFF
- TRBV6-1 CASSIGGGGGQPQHF
TRBD2 TRBV7-2 CASSPRPGGGDYEQYF
- TRBV11-3 CASSLGGPIYEQYF
- TRBV3-1 CASSQDSILNTEAFF
- TRBV7-2 CASRPPGTDQPQHF
- TRBV19 CASSIVRVLDGNIQYF
- TRBV7-9 CASSPPGLAPQHF
- TRBV7-2 CASSPVGGYTDTQYF
- TRBV27 CASTPAGAQETQYF
- TRBV7-2 CASRDHSASEAFF
TRBD2 TRBV6-5 CASSYKPAGGTDTQYF
TRBD1 TRBV20-1 CSAKGQTFGYTF
TRBD2 TRBV12-5 CASGLGLAGSEYNEQFF
- TRBV11-3 CASSLGAMGTYEQCF
- TRBV30 CAWSVRNPEAFF
- TRBV6-1 CASRPEPQANTGELFF
- TRBV5-1 CASSSEQGPIYEQYF
TRBD2 TRBV2 CASRANVGTRRIDEQYF
- TRBV5-5 CASSLEGFNTEAFF